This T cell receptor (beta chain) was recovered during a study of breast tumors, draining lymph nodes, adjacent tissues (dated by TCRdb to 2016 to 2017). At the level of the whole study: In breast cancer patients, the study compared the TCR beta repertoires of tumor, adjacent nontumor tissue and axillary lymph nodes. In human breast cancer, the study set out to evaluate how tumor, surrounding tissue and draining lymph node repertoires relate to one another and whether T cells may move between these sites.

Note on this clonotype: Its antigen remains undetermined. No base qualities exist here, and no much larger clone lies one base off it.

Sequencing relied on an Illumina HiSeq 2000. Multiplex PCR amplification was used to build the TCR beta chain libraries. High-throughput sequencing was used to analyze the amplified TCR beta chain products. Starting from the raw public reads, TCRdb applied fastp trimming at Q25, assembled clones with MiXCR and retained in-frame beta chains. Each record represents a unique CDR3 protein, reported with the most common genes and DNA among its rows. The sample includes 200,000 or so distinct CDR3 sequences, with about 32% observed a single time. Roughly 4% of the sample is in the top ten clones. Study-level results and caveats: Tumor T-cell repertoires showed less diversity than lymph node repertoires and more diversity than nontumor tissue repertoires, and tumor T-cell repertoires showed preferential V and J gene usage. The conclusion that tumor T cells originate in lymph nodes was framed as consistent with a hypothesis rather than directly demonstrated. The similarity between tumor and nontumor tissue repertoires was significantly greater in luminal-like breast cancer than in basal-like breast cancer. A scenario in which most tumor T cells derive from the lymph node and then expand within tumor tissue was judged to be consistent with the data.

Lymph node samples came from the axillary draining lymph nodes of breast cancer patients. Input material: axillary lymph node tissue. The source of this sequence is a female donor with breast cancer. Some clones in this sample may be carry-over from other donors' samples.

The DNA reads as follows: TGTGCCAGCAGCCGGGACAGACCCTATGGCTACACCTTC. This yields the protein CASSRDRPYGYTF. The chain couples TRBV5-4 to TRBJ1-2; TRBD1 matches 7 bases in the middle. The germline V end is reduced by 4 bases and the J end by 4 bases; junction bases left unmatched: 4. For CDR1 and CDR2, the germline V gene (reference sequence) lists SGHNT and YYREEE. The CDR3 spans 13 residues, from the cysteine through the phenylalanine. Only the CDR3 portion is preserved as DNA: 39 bases, with reading frame beginning at the first base.